One sample yielded the 14 T cell receptor beta chains listed below, sequenced in a study of blood T cell repertoires in COVID-19. The table came from immunoSEQ multiplex PCR; TCRdb's copy has only in-frame clones and leaves some out. The sample records approximately 300,000 clones, roughly 82% being singletons. Source material: peripheral blood. These receptors were collected from a woman aged 45-65 years with acute or convalescent COVID-19.

The V gene is TRBV7-6, the J gene TRBJ2-1; D is ambiguous. The CDR3 consists of 13 residues. Per germline, CDR1 SGHVS and CDR2 FNYEAQ. V lost 1 base to trimming and J lost 4 bases, with 5 bases between them. This chain's CDR3 is CASSLDEYNEQFF. The CDR3 nucleotides read TGTGCCAGCAGCTTAGACGAGTACAATGAGCAGTTCTTC. Using reference TRBV7-6 and TRBJ2-1 for the parts outside the CDR3, the full variable domain is GAGVSQSPRYKVTKRGQDVALRCDPISGHVSLYWYRQALGQGPEFLTYFNYEAQQDKSGLPNDRFSAERPEGSISTLTIQRTEQRDSAMYRCASSLDEYNEQFFGPGTRLTVL.

This chain links TRBV6-2 or TRBV6-3 with TRBJ2-3, with TRBD2 matching over 9 bases. CDR1 and CDR2 (germline): MNHEY, SVGEGT. The CDR3 runs to 16 residues. After removal of 4 bases from V and 0 bases from J, the junction contained 5 bases not matched to a gene. The CDR3 loop is CASSLASGKSTDTQYF. CDR3 DNA: TGTGCCAGCAGTTTGGCTAGCGGGAAAAGCACAGATACGCAGTATTTT.

This clone has just one count. The chain has TRBV27 and TRBJ2-7; 7 positions agree with TRBD1. J was trimmed by 0 bases and V by 6 bases; bases with no gene match: 5. There are 14 residues in the CDR3. CDR1 MNHEY and CDR2 SMNVEV come from the germline V gene (reference sequence). Here the CDR3 DNA reads TGTGCCAGCAGCCTAACAGGGGTCTCCTACGAGCAGTACTTC. This encodes CASSLTGVSYEQYF.

The V and J genes are TRBV6-2 or TRBV6-3 and TRBJ1-2; 8 bases align to TRBD1. CDR1 is MNHEY and CDR2 is SVGEGT in the germline V gene. The CDR3 contains 15 residues. V lost 6 bases to trimming and J lost 3 bases; unmatched junction nucleotides: 9. The chain's CDR3 is CASSTTGAAYYGYTF. The CDR3 DNA follows: TGTGCCAGCAGCACGACAGGGGCCGCCTACTATGGCTACACCTTC.

This chain uses TRBV18 with TRBJ1-6; D is possibly TRBD1 (5 bases). Germline V gene lookup returns CDR1 KGHSH and CDR2 LQKENI. Trimming removed 2 bases at V and 10 bases at J, with 12 bases between. This CDR3 is 14 amino acids long. CDR3 in amino acids: CASSPVPTGSPLHF. CDR3 coding DNA: TGTGCCAGCTCACCAGTACCAACAGGATCACCCCTCCACTTT.

This chain's CDR3 is CASSYAGGSYEQYF. As DNA, the CDR3 is TGTGCCAGTAGTTACGCAGGGGGCTCCTACGAGCAGTACTTC. V gene TRBV19 combines with J gene TRBJ2-7, with 7 bases that match TRBD1. The CDR3 totals 14 residues. Germline CDR1 LNHDA, CDR2 SQIVND (reference sequence). Trimming cost V 5 bases and J 0 bases; bases outside gene matches: 4.

This clone appeared once. V is TRBV7-2 and J is TRBJ2-7; TRBD1 agrees at 8 bases. Germline V gene sequence: CDR1 SGHTA, CDR2 FQGNSA. The CDR3 is made up of 14 amino acids. The V and J ends lost 6 bases and 4 bases, in that order; junction bases with no gene match: 8. The CDR3 protein is CASRTRQGSYEQYF. The CDR3 DNA sequence: TGTGCCAGCAGGACTAGACAGGGGTCATACGAGCAGTACTTC. The whole variable domain, filled in from reference TRBV7-2 and TRBJ2-7, reads GAGVSQSPSNKVTEKGKDVELRCDPISGHTALYWYRQSLGQGLEFLIYFQGNSAPDKSGLPSDRFSAERTGGSVSTLTIQRTQQEDSAVYLCASRTRQGSYEQYFGPGTRLTVT.

As DNA, the CDR3 is TGCGCCAGCACGAGATTCCGCACAGGGGCCATTCCCGACAATGAGCAGTTCTTC. Its protein is CASTRFRTGAIPDNEQFF. The chain uses TRBV5-1 and TRBJ2-1, with 7 bases fitting TRBD1. Germline values: CDR1 SGHRS, CDR2 YFSETQ. Trimming cost V 6 bases and J 5 bases; bases outside gene matches: 20. The CDR3 spans 18 residues.

This clone turned up a few times. J is TRBJ2-1 and V is TRBV30; 8 nucleotides line up with TRBD2. V lost 3 bases, J lost 9 bases, and 28 bases stayed unmatched. This CDR3 is 20 amino acids long. CDR1 and CDR2 (germline): GTSNPN, SVGIG (reference sequence). The CDR3 region is CAWRRAFKLAGSLGPGEQFF. The DNA of the CDR3 is TGTGCCTGGAGGAGAGCATTCAAGCTAGCGGGTAGTTTAGGGCCCGGTGAGCAGTTCTTC.

This chain joins TRBV25-1 and TRBJ2-2, with D possibly being TRBD2 (6 bases). In germline, CDR1 is MGHDK, CDR2 SYGVNS. The germline V and J ends were trimmed by 1 base and 6 bases, with 12 bases remaining between them. The CDR3 is made up of 15 amino acids. The CDR3 loop is CASSEWGGSAGELFF. CDR3 coding DNA: TGTGCCAGCAGTGAATGGGGAGGTAGCGCCGGGGAGCTGTTTTTT. Filled out from reference TRBV25-1 and TRBJ2-2, the complete variable domain reads EADIYQTPRYLVIGTGKKITLECSQTMGHDKMYWYQQDPGMELHLIHYSYGVNSTEKGDLSSESTVSRIRTEHFPLTLESARPSHTSQYLCASSEWGGSAGELFFGEGSRLTVL.

This clone was seen just once. The CDR3 DNA is TGTGCCAGCAGCTTGGCGGGCACAGATACGCAGTATTTT. This gives the protein CASSLAGTDTQYF. This rearrangement joins TRBV5-4 to TRBJ2-3, with D uncertain. V lost 0 bases, J lost 1 base, and 3 bases lay in between. Germline CDR1 is SGHNT and CDR2 is YYREEE (reference sequence). CDR3 length: 13 residues.

V is TRBV30 and J is TRBJ2-1, with 10 bases that match TRBD2. This CDR3 has 15 amino acids. CDR1 and CDR2 from the germline V gene are GTSNPN and SVGIG (reference sequence). J was trimmed by 3 bases and V by 1 base; bases with no gene match: 3. The CDR3 region is CAWSASGSVYNEQFF. For the CDR3, the DNA is TGTGCCTGGAGTGCTAGCGGGAGCGTCTACAATGAGCAGTTCTTC.

The chain employs TRBV7-2 and TRBJ2-7; TRBD2 matches 11 bases. The CDR3 extends over 15 amino acids. V shed 5 bases, J shed 3 bases, and the junction held 6 bases outside the gene matches. The germline V gene has CDR1 SGHTA and CDR2 FQGNSA. The DNA of the CDR3 is TGTGCCAGCAGCGCAACTAGCGGGAGTTTCTACGAGCAGTACTTC. It codes for CASSATSGSFYEQYF.

The chain employs TRBV4-2 and TRBJ1-4; TRBD1 matches 9 bases. CDR1 is LGHNA, CDR2 YNFKEQ, per germline. The CDR3 consists of 13 residues. After removal of 3 bases from V and 8 bases from J, the junction contained 1 base not matched to a gene. The DNA for the CDR3 is TGTGCCAGCAGCCAGACAGGGGGGGAAAAACTGTTTTTT. Translated, it gives CASSQTGGEKLFF.